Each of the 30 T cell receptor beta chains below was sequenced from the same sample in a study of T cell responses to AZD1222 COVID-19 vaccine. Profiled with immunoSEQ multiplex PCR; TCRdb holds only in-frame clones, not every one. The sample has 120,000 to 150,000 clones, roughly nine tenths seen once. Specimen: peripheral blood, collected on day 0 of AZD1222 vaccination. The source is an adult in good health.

The chain's CDR3 is CASSPQPEQFF. DNA of the CDR3: TGTGCCAGCTCACCACAGCCTGAGCAGTTCTTC. This rearrangement joins TRBV18 to TRBJ2-1; no clear D. V was cut by 1 base and J by 9 bases, with 4 bases left in between. The CDR3 sequence is 11 residues long. Looked up from germline, CDR1 is KGHSH and CDR2 is LQKENI.

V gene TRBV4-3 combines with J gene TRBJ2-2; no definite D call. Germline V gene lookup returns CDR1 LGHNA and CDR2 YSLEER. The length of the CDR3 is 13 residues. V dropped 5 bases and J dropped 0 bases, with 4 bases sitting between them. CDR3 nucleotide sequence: TGCGCCAGCAGCGTATCGAACACCGGGGAGCTGTTTTTT. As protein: CASSVSNTGELFF.

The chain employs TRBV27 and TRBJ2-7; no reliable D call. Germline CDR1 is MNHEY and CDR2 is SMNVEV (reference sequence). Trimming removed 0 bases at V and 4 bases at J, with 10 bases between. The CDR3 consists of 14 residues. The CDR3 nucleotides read TGTGCCAGCAGTTTATCGGTAGTGAGTTACGAGCAGTACTTC. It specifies CASSLSVVSYEQYF.

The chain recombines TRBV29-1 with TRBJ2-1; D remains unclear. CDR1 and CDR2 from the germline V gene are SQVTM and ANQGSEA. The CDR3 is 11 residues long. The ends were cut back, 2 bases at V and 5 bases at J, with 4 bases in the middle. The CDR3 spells CSVEFDNEQFF. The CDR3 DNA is TGCAGCGTTGAATTTGACAATGAGCAGTTCTTC.

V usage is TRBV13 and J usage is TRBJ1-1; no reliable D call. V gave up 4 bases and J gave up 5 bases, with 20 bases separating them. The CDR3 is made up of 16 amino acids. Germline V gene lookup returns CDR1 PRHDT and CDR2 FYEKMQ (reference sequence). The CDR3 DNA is TGTGCCAGCAGCTACCTATCGAGCATGAGTAGGACTGAAGCTTTCTTT. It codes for CASSYLSSMSRTEAFF.

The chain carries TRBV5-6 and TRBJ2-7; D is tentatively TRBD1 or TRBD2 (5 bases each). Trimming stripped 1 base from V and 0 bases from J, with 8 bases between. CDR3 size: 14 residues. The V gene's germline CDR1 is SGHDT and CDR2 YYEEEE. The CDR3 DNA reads TGTGCCAGCAGCTTGAACGGGGCCTCCTACGAGCAGTACTTC. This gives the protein CASSLNGASYEQYF.

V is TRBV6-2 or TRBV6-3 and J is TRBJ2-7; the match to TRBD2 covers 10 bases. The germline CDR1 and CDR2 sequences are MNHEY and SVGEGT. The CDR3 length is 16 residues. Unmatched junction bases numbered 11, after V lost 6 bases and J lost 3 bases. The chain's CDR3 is CASRYNPSGSSYEQYF. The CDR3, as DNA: TGTGCCAGCAGATACAACCCTAGCGGGAGTAGCTACGAGCAGTACTTC.

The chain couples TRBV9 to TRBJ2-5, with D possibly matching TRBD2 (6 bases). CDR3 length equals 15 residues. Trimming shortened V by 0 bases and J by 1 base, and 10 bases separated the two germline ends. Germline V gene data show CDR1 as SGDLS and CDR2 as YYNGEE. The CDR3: CASSVAGRTQETQYF. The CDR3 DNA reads TGTGCCAGCAGCGTAGCGGGGAGGACCCAAGAGACCCAGTACTTC.

In DNA, the CDR3 is TGTGCCAGCAGTTACCTACCACGCTCTAGCGGTTACAATGAGCAGTTCTTC. This codes for CASSYLPRSSGYNEQFF. The chain uses TRBV6-2 or TRBV6-3 and TRBJ2-1; the match to TRBD2 covers 7 bases. The CDR3 length is 17 residues. Germline loops: CDR1 MNHEY, CDR2 SVGEGT. J was trimmed by 4 bases and V by 2 bases; bases with no gene match: 11.

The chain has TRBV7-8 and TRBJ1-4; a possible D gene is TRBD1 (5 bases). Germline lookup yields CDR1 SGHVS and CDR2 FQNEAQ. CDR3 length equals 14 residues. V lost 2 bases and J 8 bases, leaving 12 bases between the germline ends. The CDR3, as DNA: TGTGCCAGCAGCTTAAGCAGGGTGGAGGAAAAACTGTTTTTT. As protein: CASSLSRVEEKLFF.

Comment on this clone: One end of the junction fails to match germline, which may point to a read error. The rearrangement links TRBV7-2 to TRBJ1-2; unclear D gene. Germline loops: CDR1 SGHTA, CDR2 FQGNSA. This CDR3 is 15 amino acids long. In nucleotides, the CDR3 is TGTGCCAGCAGCCTAGCTAACCGGGTGCGGTATGGCTACACCTTC. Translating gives CASSLANRVRYGYTF.

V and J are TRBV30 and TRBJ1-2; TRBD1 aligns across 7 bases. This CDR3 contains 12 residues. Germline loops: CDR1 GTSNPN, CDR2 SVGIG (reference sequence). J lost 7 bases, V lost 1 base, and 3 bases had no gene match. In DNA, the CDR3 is TGTGCCTGGAGTGCCTACAGGGGTGGCTACACCTTC. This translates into CAWSAYRGGYTF.

The CDR3 DNA follows: TGTGCCAGCACTCTTTCGACCCGGGGGGGGAGGCAGTATTTT. This gives the protein CASTLSTRGGRQYF. This chain links TRBV7-2 with TRBJ2-3; 8 positions match TRBD2. After removal of 7 bases from V and 11 bases from J, the junction contained 14 bases not matched to a gene. The CDR3 sequence is 14 residues long. Germline lookup yields CDR1 SGHTA and CDR2 FQGNSA.

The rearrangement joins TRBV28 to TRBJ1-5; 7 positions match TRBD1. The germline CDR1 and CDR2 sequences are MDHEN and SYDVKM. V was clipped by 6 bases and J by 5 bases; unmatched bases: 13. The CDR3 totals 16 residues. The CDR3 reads CASSLPPGTEHQPQHF. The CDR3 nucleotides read TGTGCCAGCAGCCTCCCCCCCGGGACAGAGCATCAGCCCCAGCATTTT.

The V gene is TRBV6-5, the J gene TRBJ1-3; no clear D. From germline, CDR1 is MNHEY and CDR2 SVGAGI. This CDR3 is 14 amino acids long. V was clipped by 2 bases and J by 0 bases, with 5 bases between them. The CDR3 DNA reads TGTGCCAGCAGTTACGGCGACTCTGGAAACACCATATATTTT. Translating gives CASSYGDSGNTIYF.

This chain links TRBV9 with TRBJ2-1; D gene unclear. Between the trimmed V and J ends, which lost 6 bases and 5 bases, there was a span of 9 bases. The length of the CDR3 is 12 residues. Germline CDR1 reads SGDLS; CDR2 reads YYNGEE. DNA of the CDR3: TGTGCCAGCATGGCTGAGGACAATGAGCAGTTCTTC. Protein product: CASMAEDNEQFF.

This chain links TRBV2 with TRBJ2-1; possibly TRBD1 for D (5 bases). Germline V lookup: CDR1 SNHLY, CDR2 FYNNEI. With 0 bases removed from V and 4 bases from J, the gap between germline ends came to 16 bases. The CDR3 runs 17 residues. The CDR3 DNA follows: TGTGCCAGCAGTGAAGCCTTCGGTAGGGGCCGATACAATGAGCAGTTCTTC. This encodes CASSEAFGRGRYNEQFF.

The CDR3 is CAWGKTGKYYGYTF. CDR3 DNA: TGTGCCTGGGGGAAGACAGGGAAGTACTATGGCTACACCTTC. This chain connects TRBV30 to TRBJ1-2; 7 positions match TRBD1. After removal of 5 bases from V and 3 bases from J, the junction contained 9 bases not matched to a gene. Per germline, CDR1 GTSNPN and CDR2 SVGIG (reference sequence). The CDR3 consists of 14 residues.

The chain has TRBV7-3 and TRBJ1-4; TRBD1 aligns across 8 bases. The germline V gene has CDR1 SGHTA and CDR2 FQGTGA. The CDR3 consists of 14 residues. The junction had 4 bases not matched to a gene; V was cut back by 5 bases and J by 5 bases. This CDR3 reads CASSGTGVNEKLFF. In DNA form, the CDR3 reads TGTGCCAGCAGCGGGACAGGCGTAAATGAAAAACTGTTTTTT.

The CDR3 sequence is CASSYFKTSGSTQYF. In DNA form, the CDR3 reads TGTGCCAGCAGTTACTTCAAAACTAGCGGGAGTACGCAGTATTTT. This chain uses TRBV6-5 with TRBJ2-3, with TRBD2 identical over 11 bases. The CDR3 extends over 15 amino acids. Germline CDR1 MNHEY, CDR2 SVGAGI. V trimming: 1 base; J trimming: 8 bases; junction bases outside the gene matches: 5.

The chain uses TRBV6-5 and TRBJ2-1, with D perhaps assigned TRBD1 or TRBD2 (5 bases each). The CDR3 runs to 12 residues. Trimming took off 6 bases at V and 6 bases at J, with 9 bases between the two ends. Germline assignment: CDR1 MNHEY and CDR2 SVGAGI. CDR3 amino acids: CASSRDGNEQFF. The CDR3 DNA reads TGTGCCAGCAGCCGGGACGGCAATGAGCAGTTCTTC.

The CDR3 here is CASSSWPSDSSNQPQHF. CDR3 DNA sequence: TGTGCCAGCAGCTCGTGGCCGTCGGACAGCAGCAATCAGCCCCAGCATTTT. This chain connects TRBV7-9 to TRBJ1-5, with D possibly TRBD1 on 6 matching bases. Germline CDR1 reads SEHNR; CDR2 reads FQNEAQ (reference sequence). This CDR3 has 17 amino acids. Trimming left V 4 bases short and J 1 base short, with 17 bases between.

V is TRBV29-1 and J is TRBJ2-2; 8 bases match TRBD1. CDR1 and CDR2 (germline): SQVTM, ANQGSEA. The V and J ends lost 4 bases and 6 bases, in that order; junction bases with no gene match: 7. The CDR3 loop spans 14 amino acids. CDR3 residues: CSVVDRVGPGELFF. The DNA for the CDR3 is TGCAGCGTTGTGGACAGGGTCGGCCCCGGGGAGCTGTTTTTT.

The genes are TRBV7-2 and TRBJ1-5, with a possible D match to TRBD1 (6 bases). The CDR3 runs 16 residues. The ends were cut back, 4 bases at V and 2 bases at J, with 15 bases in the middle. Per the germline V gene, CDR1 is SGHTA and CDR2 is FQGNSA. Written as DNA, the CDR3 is TGTGCCAGCAGCTCTACAGGGACCTGGCGCAATCAGCCCCAGCATTTT. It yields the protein CASSSTGTWRNQPQHF.

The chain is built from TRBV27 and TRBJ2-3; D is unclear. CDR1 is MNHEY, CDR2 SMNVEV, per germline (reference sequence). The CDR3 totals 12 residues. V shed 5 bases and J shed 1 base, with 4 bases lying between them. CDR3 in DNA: TGTGCCAGCAGTCCGCGCACAGATACGCAGTATTTT. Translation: CASSPRTDTQYF.

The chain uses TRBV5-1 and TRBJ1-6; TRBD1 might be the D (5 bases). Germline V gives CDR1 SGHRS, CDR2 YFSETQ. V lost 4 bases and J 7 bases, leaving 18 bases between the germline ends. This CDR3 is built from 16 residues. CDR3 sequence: CASSPLRSGENSPLHF. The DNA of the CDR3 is TGCGCCAGCAGCCCGTTAAGGTCGGGGGAAAATTCACCCCTCCACTTT.

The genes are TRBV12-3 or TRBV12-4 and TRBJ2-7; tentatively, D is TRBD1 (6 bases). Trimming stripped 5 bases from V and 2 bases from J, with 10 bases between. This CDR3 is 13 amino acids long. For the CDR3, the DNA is TGTGCCAGCAGTCTGACAGGAACCTACGAGCAGTACTTC. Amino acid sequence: CASSLTGTYEQYF.

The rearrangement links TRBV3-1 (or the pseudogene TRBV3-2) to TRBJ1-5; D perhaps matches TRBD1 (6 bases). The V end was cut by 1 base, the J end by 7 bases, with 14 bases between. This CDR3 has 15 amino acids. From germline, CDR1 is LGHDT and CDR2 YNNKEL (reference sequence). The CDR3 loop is CASSQGGPRDQPQHF. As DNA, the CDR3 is TGTGCCAGCAGCCAAGGGGGGCCAAGGGACCAGCCCCAGCATTTT.

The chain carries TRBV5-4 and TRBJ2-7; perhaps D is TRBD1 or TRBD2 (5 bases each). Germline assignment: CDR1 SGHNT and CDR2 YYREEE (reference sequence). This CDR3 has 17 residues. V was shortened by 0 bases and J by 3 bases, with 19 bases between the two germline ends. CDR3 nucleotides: TGTGCCAGCAGCTTGGGGGATCGACAGAGGGGTATCTACGAGCAGTACTTC. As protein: CASSLGDRQRGIYEQYF.

The CDR3 protein is CATSDSGTGSSHEQFF. The CDR3, as DNA: TGTGCCACCAGTGACTCGGGGACAGGAAGTTCCCATGAGCAGTTCTTC. V usage is TRBV24-1 and J usage is TRBJ2-1; 8 nucleotides match TRBD1. CDR3 size: 16 residues. V gave up 4 bases and J gave up 8 bases; unmatched junction bases: 12. Germline assignment: CDR1 KGHDR and CDR2 SFDVKD.